Described below is a single TCR beta chain sequence and its context. Its target is not known. Unrecorded immune exposure was likely among donors, who were nominally healthy when sampled. The CDR3 is made up of 18 amino acids. Trimming took 0 bases from V and 2 from J; bases not matched to a gene: 5. From germline, CDR1 is LGHNA and CDR2 YNFKEQ. This entry belongs to a study of cytomegalovirus exposure and HLA in healthy donors. 13 Jbeta primers and 60 Vbeta primers were used for the PCR. Profiling relied on immunoSEQ multiplex PCR, and the TCRdb table lists in-frame clones only, not all of them. The sample has some 130,000 clones; approximately 80% are singletons. Notes on the study in general: The later analysis indicated that the majority of CMV-associated TCR beta chains appeared HLA-restricted. A cluster of highly shared sequence variants was likely a sequencing artifact. A later analysis linked 15,000 to 20,000 TCR beta sequences to HLA alleles at 0.05 false discovery rate.

Specimen: PBMCs. The sequence was collected from a male donor in good health and CMV-seropositive. The chain carries TRBV4-2 and TRBJ2-2; 11 nucleotides match TRBD2. CDR3 DNA sequence: TGTGCCAGCAGCCAAGATGGGAGACTAGCGGGAAACACCGGGGAGCTGTTTTTT. It yields the protein CASSQDGRLAGNTGELFF.